Sequencing of this TCR beta chain was carried out in a study of shared clonotypes between healthy human individuals. Terminally differentiated effector memory CD45RA+ cells were excluded by CCR7 positive selection of CD45RO-negative cells. Study processing details: Filtering of immunoSEQ junctional sequences could not match full-length read filtering. Profiled with immunoSEQ multiplex PCR; TCRdb holds only in-frame clones, not every one. Clonal size and the V and J genes are those of that table, whereas D and trimming came from the DNA. Among roughly 1,800,000 clones, less than 95% were seen once, and the ten largest hold 1% to 1.5%. This CDR3 has 13 residues. CDR1 and CDR2 from the germline V gene are LNHDA and SQIVND (reference sequence). Between the trimmed V and J ends, which lost 1 base and 5 bases, there was a span of 6 bases.

Sample: naive CD8+ T cells sorted from blood. The J gene is TRBJ2-1, the V gene TRBV19; no definite D call. The receptor's source is a man aged 18 to 29 in good health. The CDR3 nucleotides read TGTGCCAGTAGTATAGTAGGACACAATGAGCAGTTCTTC. Protein product: CASSIVGHNEQFF.